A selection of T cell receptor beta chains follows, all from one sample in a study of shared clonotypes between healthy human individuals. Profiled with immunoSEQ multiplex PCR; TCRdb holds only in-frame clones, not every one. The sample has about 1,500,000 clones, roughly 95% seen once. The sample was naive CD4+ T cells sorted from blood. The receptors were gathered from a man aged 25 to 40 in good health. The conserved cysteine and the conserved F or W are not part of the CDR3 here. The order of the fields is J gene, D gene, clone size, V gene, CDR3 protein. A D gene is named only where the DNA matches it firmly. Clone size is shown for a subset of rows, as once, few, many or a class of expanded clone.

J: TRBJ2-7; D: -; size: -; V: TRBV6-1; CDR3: ASSRVDEQY
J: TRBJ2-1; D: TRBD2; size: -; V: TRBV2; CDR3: ASSANGLAKFNEQF
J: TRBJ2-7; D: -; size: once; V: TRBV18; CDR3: ASSRLTVTGTWTYEQY
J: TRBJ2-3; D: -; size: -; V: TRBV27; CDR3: ASSLGRAGTDTQY
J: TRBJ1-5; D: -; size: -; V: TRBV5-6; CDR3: ASSQVDNQPQH
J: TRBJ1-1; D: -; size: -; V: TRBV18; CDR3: ASSPLTVNTEAF
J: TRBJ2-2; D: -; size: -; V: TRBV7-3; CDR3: ASSLNSGPNTGELF
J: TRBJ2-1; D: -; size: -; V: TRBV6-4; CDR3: ASSVNTDNEQF
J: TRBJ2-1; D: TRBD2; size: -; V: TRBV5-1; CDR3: ASSLALAGSNEQF
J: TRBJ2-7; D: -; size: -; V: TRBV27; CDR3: ASSFRGYTYYEQY
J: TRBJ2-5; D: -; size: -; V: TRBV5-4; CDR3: ASSLWQGETQY
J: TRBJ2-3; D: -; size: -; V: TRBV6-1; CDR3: ASKVADTQY
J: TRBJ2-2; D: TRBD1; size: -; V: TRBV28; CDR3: ASSLYTGQGGTGELF
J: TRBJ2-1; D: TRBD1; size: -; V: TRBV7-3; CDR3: ASSEQGASYNEQF
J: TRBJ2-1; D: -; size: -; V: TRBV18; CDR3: ASSPRQSSYNEQF
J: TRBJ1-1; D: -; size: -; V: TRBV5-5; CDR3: ASIPLAGTKNTEAF
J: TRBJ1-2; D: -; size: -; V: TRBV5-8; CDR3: ASSSLWQGRILGYT
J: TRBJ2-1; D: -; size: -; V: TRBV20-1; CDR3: SAPRYEQF
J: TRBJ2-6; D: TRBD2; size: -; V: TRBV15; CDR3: ATSERGGGRANVLT
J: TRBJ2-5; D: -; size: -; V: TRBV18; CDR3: ASSPEKETQY
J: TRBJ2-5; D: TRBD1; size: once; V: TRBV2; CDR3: AGGWDRGETQY
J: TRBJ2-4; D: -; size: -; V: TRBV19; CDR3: ASSSDLISGKNIQY
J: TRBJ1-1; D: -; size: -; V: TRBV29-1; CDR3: SVHYGGQGEAF
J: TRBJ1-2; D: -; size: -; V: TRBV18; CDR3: ASSPQRGSNYGYT
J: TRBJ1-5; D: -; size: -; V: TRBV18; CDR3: ASSPLHGGNQPQH
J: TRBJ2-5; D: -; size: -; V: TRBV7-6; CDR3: ASSFPTRGVKTQY
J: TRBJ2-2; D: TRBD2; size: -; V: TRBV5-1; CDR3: ASSLDGRLAGGRTGELF
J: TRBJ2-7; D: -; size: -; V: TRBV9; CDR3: ASSPGQISYEQY
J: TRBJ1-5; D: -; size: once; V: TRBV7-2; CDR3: ASSLERNQPQH
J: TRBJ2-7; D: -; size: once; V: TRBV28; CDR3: ASSLRGYEQY
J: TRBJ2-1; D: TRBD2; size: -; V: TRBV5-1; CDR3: ASSPVGGLVSNEQF
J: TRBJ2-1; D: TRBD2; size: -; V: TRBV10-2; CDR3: ASSVNGRAGNEQF
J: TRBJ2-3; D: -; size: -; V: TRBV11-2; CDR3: ASSLSQQETNTDTQY
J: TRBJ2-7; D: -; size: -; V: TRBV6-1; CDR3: ASSDGGLSYEQY
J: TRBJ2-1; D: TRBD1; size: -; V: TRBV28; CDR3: ASSFFSGTGPYNEQF
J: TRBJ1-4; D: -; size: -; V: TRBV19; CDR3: ASSMRTRVNEKLF
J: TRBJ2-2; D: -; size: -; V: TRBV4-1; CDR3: ASSQEWLGTGELF
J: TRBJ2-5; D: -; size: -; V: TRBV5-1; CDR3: ASSKGVLGETQY
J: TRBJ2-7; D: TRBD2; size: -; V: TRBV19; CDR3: ASSLGTSGKPYEQY
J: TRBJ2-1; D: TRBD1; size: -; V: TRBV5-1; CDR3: ASSQDRGRVNEQF
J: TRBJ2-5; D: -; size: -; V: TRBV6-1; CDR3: ASDYSGMKTQY
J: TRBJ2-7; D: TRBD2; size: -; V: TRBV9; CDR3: ASSVEEGSGIPSYEQY
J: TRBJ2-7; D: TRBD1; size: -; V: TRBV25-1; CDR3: ASTNLGQGGEQY
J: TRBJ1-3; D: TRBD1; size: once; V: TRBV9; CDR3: ASSVFDRGSSGNTIY
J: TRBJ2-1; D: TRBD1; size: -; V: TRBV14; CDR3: ASSQFGGQGYNEQF
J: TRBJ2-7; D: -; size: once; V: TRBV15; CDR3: ATSRDWGTVSYEQY
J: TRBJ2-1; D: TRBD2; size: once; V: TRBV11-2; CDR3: ASSLGGSGRALGEQF